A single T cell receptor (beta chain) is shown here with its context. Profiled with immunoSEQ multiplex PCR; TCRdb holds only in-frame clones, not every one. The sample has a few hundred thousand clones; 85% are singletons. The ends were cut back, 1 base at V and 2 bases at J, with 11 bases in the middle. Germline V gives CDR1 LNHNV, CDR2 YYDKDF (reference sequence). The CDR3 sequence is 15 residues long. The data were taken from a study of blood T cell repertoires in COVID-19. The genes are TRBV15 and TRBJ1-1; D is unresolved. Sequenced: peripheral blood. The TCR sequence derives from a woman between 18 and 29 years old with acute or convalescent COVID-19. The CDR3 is CATSRGPGTNTEAFF. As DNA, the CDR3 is TGTGCCACCAGCAGAGGGCCGGGAACAAACACTGAAGCTTTCTTT.